One sample yielded the 6 T cell receptor beta chains listed below, sequenced in a study of blood T cells in healthy people across ages. It was with a sample-barcoded 5' primer and a J-beta primer mix that a second PCR of about 7 to 12 cycles was run. TCRdb fed the 5' RACE reads into MiXCR, producing one record per CDR3 protein. The sample consists of more than 800,000 distinct CDR3 sequences, around 26% of them appearing once. The sequenced sample was blood. These receptor sequences come from a woman older than 75 in good health.

V is TRBV20-1 and J is TRBJ1-1; D is undetermined. This CDR3 is 14 amino acids long. The V and J ends lost 2 bases and 5 bases respectively, with 15 bases between them. Germline V lookup: CDR1 DFQATT, CDR2 SNEGSKA (reference sequence). The CDR3 here is CSARKSTAKTEAFF. The CDR3 region has the DNA TGCAGTGCTAGAAAAAGCACAGCCAAGACTGAAGCTTTCTTT.

This clonotype showed up just a few times. The chain has TRBV20-1 and TRBJ2-3; 13 nucleotides align to TRBD2. This CDR3 has 17 amino acids. CDR1 is DFQATT and CDR2 is SNEGSKA in the germline V gene (reference sequence). V shed 2 bases, J shed 2 bases, and the junction held 7 bases outside the gene matches. In DNA form, the CDR3 reads TGCAGTGCTAGAACTAGCGGGAGGGCCTCGAACACAGATACGCAGTATTTT. It codes for CSARTSGRASNTDTQYF.

This clonotype was found many times. The V and J genes are TRBV15 and TRBJ2-5; TRBD2 aligns across 8 bases. Germline lookup yields CDR1 LNHNV and CDR2 YYDKDF (reference sequence). J lost 7 bases, V lost 4 bases, and 8 bases had no gene match. The CDR3 is 14 residues long. The CDR3 loop reads CATSTSGLVGTQYF. As DNA, the CDR3 is TGTGCCACCAGCACCTCGGGACTAGTTGGGACCCAGTACTTC.

In its sample, this clonotype was seen many times. One end of the junction is discordant with germline, which a read error may explain. The chain couples TRBV20-1 to TRBJ2-5; D remains unclear. This CDR3 has 14 residues. Germline V lookup: CDR1 DFQATT, CDR2 SNEGSKA (reference sequence). The CDR3 loop is CSASPASGQGTQYF. The DNA for the CDR3 is TGCAGTGCTAGTCCGGCTAGTGGGCAAGGGACCCAGTACTTC.

As to this clonotype: Mismatch with germline at one junction end may stem from a read error. The chain employs TRBV5-4 and TRBJ2-3; possibly TRBD1 or TRBD2 for D (5 bases each). The CDR3 sequence is 14 residues long. The germline V gene encodes CDR1 SGHNT and CDR2 YYREEE (reference sequence). The CDR3 DNA reads as TGTGCCAGCAACTTGGAGCGCGTTGGGGGTACGCAGTATTTT. It is translated as CASNLERVGGTQYF.

This clonotype showed up just a few times. This clone may be a read error of a much larger clone one base away. The chain employs TRBV6-5 and TRBJ2-5, with a weak D call TRBD2 (5 bases). V was cut by 10 bases and J by 11 bases, with 23 bases left in between. Germline CDR1 MNHEY, CDR2 SVGAGI. The CDR3 has 13 amino acids. The CDR3 nucleotides read TGTGCCACCCGACCCACCGCCTCGAGAGGGCAGTACTTC. Residues: CATRPTASRGQYF.